These T cell receptor beta chains were read from a single sample in a study of beta chain features in type 1 diabetes. The assay was immunoSEQ multiplex PCR, and TCRdb's table has in-frame clones only and misses some. The sample contains roughly 240,000 clones, roughly 25% of which appear only once. The source material was naive CD4+ T cells from blood. Source of these receptors: a woman under 40 with type 1 diabetes. CDR3s include the opening cysteine and the closing phenylalanine or tryptophan. A D gene is named only where the DNA matches it firmly. Some rows have no size entry. The others give once, few or many, or a class for an expanded clone.

D gene	V gene	J gene	clone size	CDR3 protein	CDR3 DNA
.	TRBV13	TRBJ1-1	.	CASSPRSTEAFF	TGTGCCAGCAGCCCCCGGAGCACTGAAGCTTTCTTT
TRBD2	TRBV28	TRBJ2-1	.	CASSLGDAGGSYNEQFF	TGTGCCAGCAGTTTAGGGGACGCGGGAGGCTCCTACAATGAGCAGTTCTTC
.	TRBV25-1	TRBJ1-5	few	CASSEQAGQPQHF	TGTGCCAGCAGTGAACAAGCAGGGCAGCCCCAGCATTTT
.	TRBV7-9	TRBJ1-3	.	CASIRTESRNTIYF	TGTGCCAGCATCCGGACTGAAAGCCGAAACACCATATATTTT
TRBD2	TRBV27	TRBJ2-1	.	CASSSLASGRGEQFF	TGTGCCAGCAGCTCCCTGGCGAGCGGGAGGGGTGAGCAGTTCTTC
.	TRBV6-5	TRBJ2-3	few	CASSYSSGQVGDTQYF	TGTGCCAGCAGTTACTCTAGCGGCCAGGTGGGAGATACGCAGTATTTT
TRBD1	TRBV19	TRBJ2-3	few	CASSRDRPTDTQYF	TGTGCCAGTAGCCGGGACAGGCCCACAGATACGCAGTATTTT
.	TRBV5-8	TRBJ1-1	few	CASSPGLVGEVAFF	TGTGCCAGCAGCCCGGGACTAGTCGGAGAGGTGGCTTTCTTT
.	TRBV6-5	TRBJ2-5	few	CASSYSQGVGTQYF	TGTGCCAGCAGTTACTCGCAGGGTGTCGGGACCCAGTACTTC
TRBD2	TRBV19	TRBJ2-2	.	CASSIPGLAGVAGELFF	TGTGCCAGTAGTATTCCCGGACTAGCGGGAGTTGCCGGGGAGCTGTTTTTT
.	TRBV2	TRBJ1-5	.	CASKPGQRFNQPQHF	TGTGCCAGCAAACCGGGACAACGATTCAATCAGCCCCAGCATTTT
.	TRBV18	TRBJ1-2	.	CASSPRTEDGYTF	TGTGCCAGCTCACCCCGGACAGAGGACGGCTACACCTTC
TRBD2	TRBV5-1	TRBJ2-1	.	CASSLGLAGYNEQFF	TGCGCCAGCAGCTTGGGACTAGCGGGGTACAATGAGCAGTTCTTC
.	TRBV11-2	TRBJ2-5	few	CASSHPGSLQETQYF	TGTGCCAGCAGCCACCCCGGGAGCCTCCAAGAGACCCAGTACTTC
.	TRBV29-1	TRBJ1-4	few	CSVFVNEKLFF	TGCAGCGTGTTCGTTAATGAAAAACTGTTTTTT
.	TRBV7-9	TRBJ2-3	.	CASSLAGPTDTQYF	TGTGCCAGCAGCTTAGCGGGGCCCACAGATACGCAGTATTTT
TRBD1	TRBV5-6	TRBJ2-7	.	CASSPWDRALEQYF	TGTGCCAGCAGCCCCTGGGACAGAGCCCTCGAGCAGTACTTC
.	TRBV18	TRBJ1-2	.	CASSPPDRFYGYTF	TGTGCCAGCTCACCACCGGACAGATTCTATGGCTACACCTTC
TRBD1	TRBV5-1	TRBJ2-7	.	CASSMGQASYEQYF	TGCGCCAGCAGCATGGGACAGGCGAGCTACGAGCAGTACTTC
.	TRBV9	TRBJ1-1	.	CASSVTVSNTEAFF	TGTGCCAGCAGCGTAACGGTTAGTAACACTGAAGCTTTCTTT
.	TRBV2	TRBJ2-3	.	CASRRDEYTQYF	TGTGCCAGCAGGCGGGACGAATATACGCAGTATTTT
.	TRBV28	TRBJ2-1	.	CASSPYNEQFF	TGTGCCAGCAGTCCATACAATGAGCAGTTCTTC
TRBD2	TRBV2	TRBJ2-1	.	CASSLAGSPFF	TGTGCCAGCAGTTTAGCGGGAAGCCCGTTCTTC
TRBD2	TRBV19	TRBJ2-5	once	CASSSGSMGTQETQYF	TGTGCCAGTTCGAGCGGGAGTATGGGAACCCAAGAGACCCAGTACTTC
.	TRBV18	TRBJ2-5	.	CASSQRRAQETQYF	TGTGCCAGCTCCCAGCGGCGGGCTCAAGAGACCCAGTACTTC
.	TRBV4-1	TRBJ2-7	few	CASSQDSGYSYEQYF	TGCGCCAGCAGCCAAGATTCAGGGTACTCCTACGAGCAGTACTTC
.	TRBV6-6	TRBJ1-1	few	CASLALANTEAFF	TGTGCCAGCCTAGCGTTGGCGAACACTGAAGCTTTCTTT
.	TRBV28	TRBJ1-1	.	CASSSWRVAFF	TGTGCCAGCAGCTCCTGGAGGGTAGCTTTCTTT
.	TRBV4-2	TRBJ2-1	.	CASSQDFGSPLNEQFF	TGTGCCAGCAGCCAAGATTTCGGGAGTCCCCTCAATGAGCAGTTCTTC
.	TRBV29-1	TRBJ2-1	few	CSVRGAYNEQFF	TGCAGCGTTCGGGGGGCGTACAATGAGCAGTTCTTC
TRBD1	TRBV6-5	TRBJ2-1	few	CASSYAGTGDGHEQFF	TGTGCCAGCAGTTACGCCGGGACAGGGGATGGGCATGAGCAGTTCTTC
.	TRBV29-1	TRBJ2-5	few	CSVGSRLRAEETQYF	TGCAGCGTTGGTTCCCGGTTGAGGGCCGAAGAGACCCAGTACTTC
TRBD2	TRBV18	TRBJ2-3	.	CASSLLGLAGTDTQYF	TGTGCCAGCTCGCTACTCGGACTAGCGGGAACAGATACGCAGTATTTT
TRBD1	TRBV2	TRBJ1-5	.	CASSTRQGPNQPQHF	TGTGCCAGCAGTACCCGACAGGGGCCCAATCAGCCCCAGCATTTT
.	TRBV5-1	TRBJ1-1	.	CASSEQTDTEAFF	TGCGCCAGCAGCGAACAGACAGACACTGAAGCTTTCTTT
TRBD1	TRBV30	TRBJ1-2	few	CAWNRGNYGYTF	TGTGCCTGGAACAGGGGAAACTATGGCTACACCTTC
.	TRBV30	TRBJ1-1	.	CAWSINTEAFF	TGTGCCTGGAGTATAAACACTGAAGCTTTCTTT
.	TRBV28	TRBJ2-3	few	CASSLPFQGSSDTQYF	TGTGCCAGCAGTTTACCTTTCCAGGGGAGTTCAGATACGCAGTATTTT
.	TRBV4-1	TRBJ2-4	few	CASSPLGLAKNIQYF	TGCGCCAGCAGCCCTTTGGGACTAGCCAAAAACATTCAGTACTTC
.	TRBV7-2	TRBJ2-3	.	CASSLVSGGADTQYF	TGTGCCAGCAGCTTAGTTAGCGGTGGCGCAGATACGCAGTATTTT
.	TRBV25-1	TRBJ1-3	few	CASSEGPVGNTIYF	TGTGCCAGCAGTGAGGGCCCGGTGGGAAACACCATATATTTT
TRBD1	TRBV2	TRBJ1-5	.	CASTPRGMYSNQPQHF	TGTGCCAGCACCCCCAGGGGGATGTATAGCAATCAGCCCCAGCATTTT
TRBD1	TRBV11-3	TRBJ1-1	few	CASSLRQGLNTEAFF	TGTGCCAGCAGCCTCCGACAGGGGTTGAACACTGAAGCTTTCTTT
.	TRBV21-1	TRBJ1-5	few	CASSKGHRGADNQPQHF	TGTGCCAGCAGCAAAGGTCACAGGGGCGCTGACAATCAGCCCCAGCATTTT
TRBD2	TRBV6-1	TRBJ2-5	.	CASSELAGGQETQYF	TGTGCCAGCAGTGAACTAGCGGGGGGGCAAGAGACCCAGTACTTC
TRBD2	TRBV30	TRBJ2-3	few	CAWSVSLAGGDTQYF	TGTGCCTGGAGTGTTAGTCTAGCGGGAGGAGATACGCAGTATTTT
TRBD2	TRBV5-6	TRBJ2-1	few	CASSFRAGSSYNEQFF	TGTGCCAGCAGCTTCCGAGCGGGGAGCTCCTACAATGAGCAGTTCTTC
.	TRBV29-1	TRBJ2-7	.	CSVDSGPSYEQYF	TGCAGCGTTGATAGCGGACCTTCCTACGAGCAGTACTTC
TRBD2	TRBV29-1	TRBJ2-1	.	CSGQTSGYYNEQFF	TGCAGCGGACAGACTAGCGGGTATTACAATGAGCAGTTCTTC
TRBD2	TRBV5-6	TRBJ2-7	.	CASSLGTSREQYF	TGTGCCAGCAGCTTGGGGACTAGTCGCGAGCAGTACTTC
TRBD2	TRBV5-1	TRBJ2-7	few	CASSLGTSGYAYEQYF	TGCGCCAGCAGCTTGGGTACTAGCGGGTATGCCTACGAGCAGTACTTC
TRBD1	TRBV11-3	TRBJ2-5	.	CASSLGQSTVKETQYF	TGTGCCAGCAGCTTGGGACAGAGTACCGTGAAAGAGACCCAGTACTTC
.	TRBV18	TRBJ1-1	few	CASSPGQTNTEAFF	TGTGCCAGCTCACCGGGCCAGACGAACACTGAAGCTTTCTTT
TRBD2	TRBV5-4	TRBJ2-7	few	CASSLSVSGRAYEQYF	TGTGCCAGCAGCTTGTCGGTTAGCGGGAGGGCCTACGAGCAGTACTTC